Shown below are 19 T cell receptor beta chains from a single sample sequenced in a study of T cells in Graves' hyperthyroidism and ophthalmopathy. The TCR beta CDR3 regions underwent amplification using RNA transcripts as the source. TCR CDR3 underwent first-round RT-PCR with the HTBI primer set. TCRdb analysed the multiplex PCR reads with MiXCR anew, one entry per CDR3 protein. The table lists roughly 530,000 distinct CDR3 sequences, about a sixth of them singletons. Sequenced material: blood. Receptors were obtained from a woman between 18 and 29 years old with Graves' ophthalmopathy.

This clonotype appeared many times. The chain couples TRBV12-3 or TRBV12-4 to TRBJ2-2, with D possibly called TRBD1 or TRBD2 (5 bases each). This CDR3 is 15 amino acids long. V gave up 1 base and J gave up 5 bases, with 11 bases separating them. CDR3 amino acids: CASSLGGAKTGELFF. CDR3 coding DNA: TGTGCCAGCAGTTTAGGAGGGGCAAAAACCGGGGAGCTGTTTTTT.

This chain uses TRBV10-3 with TRBJ1-1, with D hard to call. Germline V gives CDR1 ENHRY, CDR2 SYGVKD. V was cut by 5 bases and J by 1 base, with 2 bases left in between. The CDR3 contains 11 residues. In DNA form, the CDR3 reads TGTGCCATCAGTAAGAACACTGAAGCTTTCTTT. Translating gives CAISKNTEAFF.

The gene calls are TRBV24-1 and TRBJ2-1; D is perhaps TRBD2 (5 bases). Trimming took 2 bases from V and 4 from J, leaving 17 bases between them. Germline loops: CDR1 KGHDR, CDR2 SFDVKD. This CDR3 comprises 17 residues. Here the CDR3 reads CATSDSPRVGGYNEQFF. CDR3 DNA sequence: TGTGCCACCAGTGATTCGCCGAGGGTCGGCGGGTACAATGAGCAGTTCTTC.

This clonotype was seen repeatedly, ten times or more. V gene TRBV30 combines with J gene TRBJ1-4; D uncertain. CDR3 length: 15 amino acids. Per the germline V gene, CDR1 is GTSNPN and CDR2 is SVGIG (reference sequence). V shed 0 bases and J shed 8 bases, with 16 bases lying between them. The CDR3 sequence: CAWSVRFRVGEKLFF. The CDR3 region has the DNA TGTGCCTGGAGTGTACGCTTTCGGGTTGGCGAAAAACTGTTTTTT.

This clonotype was seen a handful of times. This chain connects TRBV30 to TRBJ2-1; D uncertain. In germline, CDR1 is GTSNPN, CDR2 SVGIG (reference sequence). CDR3 length equals 12 residues. The V end lost 1 base, the J end lost 9 bases, and 10 bases lay between the germline ends. CDR3 residues: CAWSDWEIEQFF. DNA for the CDR3: TGTGCCTGGAGTGATTGGGAAATTGAGCAGTTCTTC.

The rearrangement links TRBV6-2 or TRBV6-3 to TRBJ1-2, with TRBD1 identical over 9 bases. Trimming at V came to 6 bases and at J to 0 bases, leaving 5 bases not matched to a gene. The germline V gene encodes CDR1 MNHEY and CDR2 SVGEGT. The CDR3 contains 15 residues. CDR3 in amino acids: CASRGDREANYGYTF. CDR3 in DNA: TGTGCCAGCAGGGGGGACAGGGAAGCTAACTATGGCTACACCTTC.

The chain is built from TRBV20-1 and TRBJ2-5; D call uncertain. The CDR3 is 13 amino acids. Germline loops: CDR1 DFQATT, CDR2 SNEGSKA (reference sequence). Trimming left V 5 bases short and J 4 bases short, with 14 bases between. The CDR3 sequence is CSAFPPNRETQYF. CDR3 nucleotides: TGCAGTGCTTTTCCACCGAACCGAGAGACCCAGTACTTC.

V is TRBV15 and J is TRBJ2-1; 9 positions agree with TRBD2. Per germline, CDR1 LNHNV and CDR2 YYDKDF (reference sequence). J was trimmed by 10 bases and V by 6 bases; bases with no gene match: 7. This CDR3 has 13 residues. The CDR3 DNA is TGTGCCACCAGTCCGATAGCGGGAGAGGAGCAGTTCTTC. It specifies CATSPIAGEEQFF. Complete variable domain (other parts from reference TRBV15 and TRBJ2-1): DAMVIQNPRYQVTQFGKPVTLSCSQTLNHNVMYWYQQKSSQAPKLLFHYYDKDFNNEADTPDNFQSRRPNTSFCFLDIRSPGLGDTAMYLCATSPIAGEEQFFGPGTRLTVL.

This clonotype was seen many times. The chain is built from TRBV13 and TRBJ2-3, with 13 bases matching TRBD2. Trimming took 5 bases from V and 5 from J; bases not matched to a gene: 7. Germline CDR1 is PRHDT and CDR2 is FYEKMQ (reference sequence). The CDR3 is 16 residues long. The CDR3: CASSMGLAGFQDTQYF. Written as DNA, the CDR3 is TGTGCCAGCAGCATGGGACTAGCGGGGTTCCAAGATACGCAGTATTTT.

The chain couples TRBV7-3 to TRBJ1-1; no firm D call. CDR3 length: 13 residues. Looked up from germline, CDR1 is SGHTA and CDR2 is FQGTGA. V was shortened by 5 bases and J by 1 base, with 8 bases between the two germline ends. Here the CDR3 DNA reads TGTGCCAGCAGCAGATATCCGAACACTGAAGCTTTCTTT. It encodes CASSRYPNTEAFF.

This clonotype was found a few times. The chain is built from TRBV28 and TRBJ2-1; D not resolved. This CDR3 spans 18 amino acids. The V end was cut by 4 bases, the J end by 2 bases, with 21 bases between. CDR1 and CDR2 from the germline V gene are MDHEN and SYDVKM. CDR3 nucleotide sequence: TGTGCCAGCAGTTCTCCCCCCGCACTCCCGCCAACCTACAATGAGCAGTTCTTC. Protein product: CASSSPPALPPTYNEQFF.

In its sample, this clonotype was seen many times. The genes are TRBV18 and TRBJ1-1; no reliable D call. Per germline, CDR1 KGHSH and CDR2 LQKENI. Trimming stripped 3 bases from V and 0 bases from J, with 11 bases between. CDR3 length equals 15 residues. The CDR3 spells CASSPEGRVNTEAFF. The CDR3 bases are TGTGCCAGCTCACCGGAAGGACGGGTGAACACTGAAGCTTTCTTT.

V gene TRBV30 combines with J gene TRBJ1-4; D remains ambiguous. Looked up from germline, CDR1 is GTSNPN and CDR2 is SVGIG (reference sequence). The CDR3 runs 14 residues. The V gene lost 2 bases and the J gene lost 3 bases, with 10 bases spanning the gap. CDR3 in amino acids: CAWSWGSANEKLFF. DNA of the CDR3: TGTGCCTGGAGTTGGGGTAGCGCTAATGAAAAACTGTTTTTT. Using reference TRBV30 and TRBJ1-4 for the parts outside the CDR3, the full variable domain is SQTIHQWPATLVQPVGSPLSLECTVEGTSNPNLYWYRQAAGRGLQLLFYSVGIGQISSEVPQNLSASRPQDRQFILSSKKLLLSDSGFYLCAWSWGSANEKLFFGSGTQLSVL.

The table lists this clonotype with many counts. The chain uses TRBV28 and TRBJ2-1; TRBD2 matches at 8 bases. CDR3 length equals 14 residues. CDR1 and CDR2 (germline): MDHEN, SYDVKM. V trimming: 3 bases; J trimming: 8 bases; junction bases outside the gene matches: 6. CDR3 DNA sequence: TGTGCCAGCAGTTTGGGCGGGAGGTATTATGAGCAGTTCTTC. Residues: CASSLGGRYYEQFF.

In its sample, this clonotype was seen once. One end of the junction does not line up with germline, which may come from a read error. The V gene is TRBV13, the J gene TRBJ2-1; a possible D gene is TRBD2 (6 bases). The germline gives CDR1 PRHDT, CDR2 FYEKMQ (reference sequence). The CDR3 length is 14 residues. The CDR3 here is CANSLVRGSNEQFF. The CDR3 DNA sequence: TGTGCCAACAGCTTAGTTCGGGGGAGCAATGAGCAGTTCTTC.

This chain links TRBV28 with TRBJ2-4; a weak D match, TRBD2 (5 bases). V lost 8 bases, J lost 3 bases, and 14 bases lay in between. CDR3 length equals 14 residues. Germline V gene lookup returns CDR1 MDHEN and CDR2 SYDVKM. The CDR3 DNA is TGTGCCAGCTTTAGGAGGCCAGACAAAAACATTCAGTACTTC. This gives the protein CASFRRPDKNIQYF.

This clonotype was seen only a few times. A read error may explain this, as a much larger clone is one base away. The rearrangement links TRBV30 to TRBJ1-5; D not resolved. V was trimmed by 5 bases and J by 4 bases, leaving 9 bases between them. The CDR3 is 12 residues long. The germline gives CDR1 GTSNPN, CDR2 SVGIG (reference sequence). CDR3 residues: CAWGPRNQPQHF. The CDR3 DNA sequence: TGTGCCTGGGGTCCAAGGAATCAGCCCCAGCATTTT.

This clonotype was seen a few times. V usage is TRBV6-2 or TRBV6-3 and J usage is TRBJ2-6; no clear D. Germline CDR1 MNHEY, CDR2 SVGEGT. The CDR3 sequence is 14 residues long. V was trimmed by 2 bases and J by 2 bases, leaving 4 bases between them. The CDR3 bases are TGTGCCAGCAGTTACAGGGCTGGGGCCAACGTCCTGACTTTC. Translating gives CASSYRAGANVLTF.

This clonotype was detected many times. This sequence joins TRBV11-3 and TRBJ2-2; tentatively, D is TRBD2 (6 bases). V lost 6 bases and J lost 6, with 23 bases in between. Germline loops: CDR1 SGHNT, CDR2 YENEEA. The CDR3 spans 17 residues. CDR3 DNA sequence: TGTGCCAGCAGGGACCGGGGGAAAGTGGGCCTGGCCGGGGAGCTGTTTTTT. Encoded protein: CASRDRGKVGLAGELFF. Using reference TRBV11-3 and TRBJ2-2 for the parts outside the CDR3, the full variable domain is EAGVVQSPRYKIIEKKQPVAFWCNPISGHNTLYWYLQNLGQGPELLIRYENEEAVDDSQLPKDRFSAERLKGVDSTLKIQPAELGDSAVYLCASRDRGKVGLAGELFFGEGSRLTVL.